This T cell receptor (beta chain) was sequenced in a study of cytomegalovirus exposure and HLA in healthy donors. Study details: There were 90 million to 140 million unique TCR beta sequences, drawn from about 179 million T cells, in an earlier analysis. About 85 million unique TCRs from HLA-typed donors were held in an early release of data.

CDR1 and CDR2 (germline): ENHRY, SYGVKD. The CDR3 extends over 14 amino acids. The study ran its PCR with 60 Vbeta and 13 Jbeta primers. Generated by immunoSEQ multiplex PCR, the TCRdb table keeps only in-frame clones and is missing some. The sample shows about 180,000 clones, around 80% of them seen only once. A note on this clone: Its antigen is not identified. Mismatch with germline at one junction end may stem from a read error.

General study points: It has been reported that TCR beta sequences accurately predicted the HLA-A and HLA-B alleles of most subjects. A later analysis appeared to link common viral pathogens to several of the most significant clusters.

The material sequenced was PBMCs. J is TRBJ1-1 and V is TRBV10-3, with D hard to call. This TCR was sampled from a woman aged 55-70 years in good health and CMV-seropositive. The CDR3 nucleotides read TGTGCCATCAGTGACCCGGGTATGAATACTGAAGCTTTCTTT. It is translated as CAISDPGMNTEAFF.